These T cell receptor beta chains were read from a single sample in a study of Ad26.COV2.S vaccination and SARS-CoV-2 variants. Using immunoSEQ multiplex PCR, the repertoire was profiled, and TCRdb retains in-frame clones only, with some absent. The sample has some 320,000 clones, about 86% seen once. The source material was peripheral blood, sampled in a trial of Ad26.COV2.S vaccine versus placebo. The receptors here all came from a person aged 18-60 years who received the Ad26.COV2.S COVID-19 vaccine or a placebo. The CDR3 runs from the conserved cysteine through the conserved F or W. D genes are given only for firm matches. Size is stated for part of the rows, as once, few or many counts, or as a class when the clone is expanded.

cdr3_aa	cdr3_nt	clone_size	d_call	v_call	j_call
CAWGQGSNSRWVPLHF	TGTGCCTGGGGCCAAGGATCGAATTCGCGGTGGGTGCCCCTCCACTTT	NA	NA	TRBV30	TRBJ1-6
CASSGGAGQPQHF	TGTGCCAGCAGTGGGGGGGCGGGTCAGCCCCAGCATTTT	NA	NA	TRBV25-1	TRBJ1-5
CAWSVRPPPNTEAFF	TGTGCCTGGAGTGTAAGACCTCCGCCAAACACTGAAGCTTTCTTT	NA	NA	TRBV30	TRBJ1-1
CASSQGNLWGLNLYF	TGTGCCAGCAGCCAAGGCAACCTATGGGGCCTCAACTTGTACTTC	NA	NA	TRBV3-1/TRBV3-2	TRBJ2-7
CASSFTVQETQYF	TGTGCCAGCAGCTTTACAGTGCAAGAGACCCAGTACTTC	once	NA	TRBV7-2	TRBJ2-5
CASSRARGIYEQYF	TGTGCCAGCAGCCGAGCCCGCGGGATCTACGAGCAGTACTTC	few	NA	TRBV14	TRBJ2-7
CASSFQGGTGELFF	TGTGCCAGCAGCTTTCAGGGAGGCACCGGGGAGCTGTTTTTT	NA	NA	TRBV5-6	TRBJ2-2
CASSLRQGEETQYF	TGTGCCAGCAGCCTTCGACAGGGAGAAGAGACCCAGTACTTC	NA	TRBD1	TRBV4-2	TRBJ2-5
CASSYGELGGYTF	TGTGCCAGCAGTTACGGGGAACTAGGGGGCTACACCTTC	NA	NA	TRBV6-2/TRBV6-3	TRBJ1-2
CASSHSGRETQYF	TGTGCCAGCAGCCATAGCGGCCGGGAGACCCAGTACTTC	NA	NA	TRBV3-1/TRBV3-2	TRBJ2-5
CASSPHTQETQYF	TGTGCCAGCAGCCCGCACACCCAAGAGACCCAGTACTTC	once	NA	TRBV9	TRBJ2-5
CATSRVGREETQYF	TGTGCCACCAGCAGAGTTGGGCGGGAAGAGACCCAGTACTTC	NA	NA	TRBV15	TRBJ2-5
CASGGTGENYGYTF	TGTGCCAGCGGCGGGACAGGGGAGAACTATGGCTACACCTTC	NA	TRBD1	TRBV6-5	TRBJ1-2
CASSPGTGASGAQHF	TGTGCCAGCTCACCAGGGACAGGGGCCTCAGGGGCCCAGCATTTT	once	TRBD1	TRBV18	TRBJ1-5
CASTTISRKDTQYF	TGTGCCAGCACGACAATCTCTAGGAAAGATACGCAGTATTTT	NA	NA	TRBV27	TRBJ2-3
CASSIRGTRGAANYGYTF	TGTGCCAGTAGTATACGCGGGACAAGGGGGGCAGCTAACTATGGCTACACCTTC	NA	NA	TRBV19	TRBJ1-2
CASTPGTGGYEQYF	TGTGCCAGCACCCCCGGGACAGGGGGTTACGAGCAGTACTTC	NA	TRBD1	TRBV6-6	TRBJ2-7
CASSLEGRGYGYTF	TGTGCCAGCAGCTTAGAGGGTAGGGGTTATGGCTACACCTTC	NA	NA	TRBV7-2	TRBJ1-2
CASSSGDRASYGYTF	TGCGCCAGCAGCTCCGGGGACAGGGCTAGCTATGGCTACACCTTC	NA	TRBD1	TRBV5-1	TRBJ1-2
CASSQENYGYTF	TGTGCCAGCAGCCAAGAGAACTATGGCTACACCTTC	NA	NA	TRBV3-1/TRBV3-2	TRBJ1-2
CASSLQGPVTEAFF	TGTGCCAGCAGTCTACAGGGACCCGTCACTGAAGCTTTCTTT	NA	NA	TRBV6-5	TRBJ1-1
CASSLAPGTNTEAFF	TGCGCCAGCAGCTTGGCCCCAGGAACTAACACTGAAGCTTTCTTT	NA	NA	TRBV5-1	TRBJ1-1
CASSHRDLEYNEQFF	TGTGCCAGCAGCCACCGGGACTTAGAATACAATGAGCAGTTCTTC	NA	NA	TRBV7-8	TRBJ2-1
CASSLGQNYGYTF	TGTGCCAGCAGTTTGGGACAGAACTATGGCTACACCTTC	NA	TRBD1	TRBV28	TRBJ1-2
CASSLTGGHSTEAFF	TGTGCCAGCAGCTTGACAGGGGGTCATTCTACTGAAGCTTTCTTT	NA	TRBD1	TRBV11-2	TRBJ1-1
CASTPGLELNEQFF	TGTGCCAGCACCCCGGGACTAGAATTGAATGAGCAGTTCTTC	NA	TRBD2	TRBV3-1/TRBV3-2	TRBJ2-1
CAWSGTRRYEQYF	TGTGCCTGGAGTGGGACTAGAAGGTACGAGCAGTACTTC	NA	TRBD2	TRBV30	TRBJ2-7
CASSRRRVAGTSGELFF	TGTGCCAGCAGCCGCCGGAGGGTAGCGGGGACTTCCGGGGAGCTGTTTTTT	NA	TRBD2	TRBV11-2	TRBJ2-2
CASSVSAVPNYGYTF	TGTGCCAGCAGCGTCTCCGCCGTACCTAACTATGGCTACACCTTC	NA	NA	TRBV9	TRBJ1-2
CASSLPLGLAGDQETQYF	TGTGCCAGCAGCTTACCTTTGGGGCTAGCGGGGGACCAAGAGACCCAGTACTTC	once	TRBD2	TRBV7-9	TRBJ2-5
CASSLGQGGLYGYTF	TGCGCCAGCAGCTTGGGACAGGGTGGGCTCTATGGCTACACCTTC	NA	TRBD1	TRBV5-1	TRBJ1-2
CASSSVQGARGYTF	TGTGCCAGCAGCTCGGTACAGGGGGCAAGGGGCTACACCTTC	NA	TRBD1	TRBV5-6	TRBJ1-2
CASSAWTSEQTQYF	TGTGCCAGCAGCGCGTGGACTAGCGAGCAGACCCAGTACTTC	NA	TRBD2	TRBV7-2	TRBJ2-5
CASSLFGAIQGANYGYTF	TGTGCCAGCAGCTTATTTGGGGCCATACAGGGAGCTAACTATGGCTACACCTTC	once	NA	TRBV28	TRBJ1-2
CASSPALNQPQHF	TGTGCCAGCTCACCGGCCCTCAATCAGCCCCAGCATTTT	NA	NA	TRBV18	TRBJ1-5
CASSLQPLEQFF	TGTGCCAGCAGTTTGCAGCCCTTGGAGCAGTTCTTC	NA	NA	TRBV12-3/TRBV12-4	TRBJ2-1
CASSQSGTEAFF	TGTGCCAGCAGCCAATCAGGCACTGAAGCTTTCTTT	NA	NA	TRBV16	TRBJ1-1
CASSMTLGGNTEAFF	TGTGCCAGTAGTATGACTTTAGGGGGGAACACTGAAGCTTTCTTT	NA	NA	TRBV19	TRBJ1-1
CASRTSGKGSTGELFF	TGTGCCAGTAGAACCTCGGGGAAAGGGTCCACCGGGGAGCTGTTTTTT	few	NA	TRBV19	TRBJ2-2
CASSPPGKATGELFF	TGTGCCAGCAGCCCCCCAGGGAAGGCCACCGGGGAGCTGTTTTTT	NA	NA	TRBV11-2	TRBJ2-2
CASSRQTSTDTQYF	TGTGCCAGCAGCCGACAGACATCCACAGATACGCAGTATTTT	NA	NA	TRBV6-6	TRBJ2-3
CASSPQGINQPQHF	TGTGCCAGCAGTCCTCAGGGTATTAATCAGCCCCAGCATTTT	NA	NA	TRBV6-1	TRBJ1-5
CATSSLNYEQYF	TGTGCCACCAGCAGCCTGAACTACGAGCAGTACTTC	NA	NA	TRBV15	TRBJ2-7
CASSPGASTEAFF	TGTGCCAGCTCACCCGGAGCCAGCACAGAAGCTTTCTTT	NA	NA	TRBV18	TRBJ1-1
CASSLSVLQGWGSTDTQYF	TGTGCCAGCAGCTTATCGGTGTTGCAGGGATGGGGGAGCACAGATACGCAGTATTTT	NA	NA	TRBV7-2	TRBJ2-3
CAISQQGTADTQYF	TGTGCCATCAGCCAACAGGGAACGGCAGATACGCAGTATTTT	NA	NA	TRBV10-3	TRBJ2-3
CASSQHPPGRGNTEAFF	TGCGCCAGCAGTCAACATCCCCCGGGCCGAGGGAACACTGAAGCTTTCTTT	NA	NA	TRBV23-1	TRBJ1-1
CAWKRAGNRYEQYF	TGTGCCTGGAAACGAGCGGGCAACCGCTACGAGCAGTACTTC	few	NA	TRBV30	TRBJ2-7
CASSYDSPRTSNEQFF	TGTGCCAGCAGTTACGATTCGCCTAGAACCTCCAATGAGCAGTTCTTC	NA	NA	TRBV6-2/TRBV6-3	TRBJ2-1
CASRRLVVGELFF	TGTGCCAGCAGGAGACTAGTTGTCGGGGAGCTGTTTTTT	few	NA	TRBV2	TRBJ2-2
CASSSRKRGETQYF	TGTGCCAGCAGCTCAAGAAAGAGGGGAGAGACCCAGTACTTC	NA	NA	TRBV7-9	TRBJ2-5
CSARGLNEQFF	TGCAGTGCTAGGGGGCTCAATGAGCAGTTCTTC	NA	NA	TRBV20-1	TRBJ2-1
CAWSGENSPLHF	TGTGCCTGGAGCGGGGAAAATTCACCCCTCCACTTT	NA	NA	TRBV30	TRBJ1-6
CASSQEGASGGLYDEQFF	TGTGCCAGCAGCCAAGAAGGAGCTAGCGGGGGCTTGTACGATGAGCAGTTCTTC	NA	TRBD2	TRBV4-2	TRBJ2-1
CASSPNTGSTEAFF	TGTGCCAGCAGCCCCAATACAGGGTCTACTGAAGCTTTCTTT	NA	NA	TRBV3-1/TRBV3-2	TRBJ1-1
CASSPRGRGRGNTEAFF	TGTGCCAGCAGCCCTCGTGGGAGGGGGCGGGGGAACACTGAAGCTTTCTTT	NA	TRBD1	TRBV3-1/TRBV3-2	TRBJ1-1
CASSSVGGADTGELFF	TGTGCCAGCAGCTCAGTGGGGGGGGCCGACACCGGGGAGCTGTTTTTT	NA	NA	TRBV5-4	TRBJ2-2